In this sample, the clone carrying this T cell receptor beta chain turned up a few times. What it recognizes is unknown. Profiled with immunoSEQ multiplex PCR; TCRdb holds only in-frame clones, not every one. Of about 180,000 clones listed, around nine tenths are singletons. The CDR3 is 16 amino acids. Germline CDR1 is MGHDK and CDR2 is SYGVNS. Trimming took off 4 bases at V and 4 bases at J, with 14 bases between the two ends. The record originates from a study of T cell responses to AZD1222 COVID-19 vaccine. Broader study findings: Baseline serostatus was positive in only six AZD1222 recipients.

This TCR was sampled from an adult in good health. Sample: peripheral blood, taken on day 0 of AZD1222 vaccination. This chain connects TRBV25-1 to TRBJ1-6; D unclear. CDR3 residues: CASSAEGTGYNSPLHF. The CDR3, as DNA: TGTGCCAGCAGTGCCGAAGGTACGGGTTATAATTCACCCCTCCACTTT.